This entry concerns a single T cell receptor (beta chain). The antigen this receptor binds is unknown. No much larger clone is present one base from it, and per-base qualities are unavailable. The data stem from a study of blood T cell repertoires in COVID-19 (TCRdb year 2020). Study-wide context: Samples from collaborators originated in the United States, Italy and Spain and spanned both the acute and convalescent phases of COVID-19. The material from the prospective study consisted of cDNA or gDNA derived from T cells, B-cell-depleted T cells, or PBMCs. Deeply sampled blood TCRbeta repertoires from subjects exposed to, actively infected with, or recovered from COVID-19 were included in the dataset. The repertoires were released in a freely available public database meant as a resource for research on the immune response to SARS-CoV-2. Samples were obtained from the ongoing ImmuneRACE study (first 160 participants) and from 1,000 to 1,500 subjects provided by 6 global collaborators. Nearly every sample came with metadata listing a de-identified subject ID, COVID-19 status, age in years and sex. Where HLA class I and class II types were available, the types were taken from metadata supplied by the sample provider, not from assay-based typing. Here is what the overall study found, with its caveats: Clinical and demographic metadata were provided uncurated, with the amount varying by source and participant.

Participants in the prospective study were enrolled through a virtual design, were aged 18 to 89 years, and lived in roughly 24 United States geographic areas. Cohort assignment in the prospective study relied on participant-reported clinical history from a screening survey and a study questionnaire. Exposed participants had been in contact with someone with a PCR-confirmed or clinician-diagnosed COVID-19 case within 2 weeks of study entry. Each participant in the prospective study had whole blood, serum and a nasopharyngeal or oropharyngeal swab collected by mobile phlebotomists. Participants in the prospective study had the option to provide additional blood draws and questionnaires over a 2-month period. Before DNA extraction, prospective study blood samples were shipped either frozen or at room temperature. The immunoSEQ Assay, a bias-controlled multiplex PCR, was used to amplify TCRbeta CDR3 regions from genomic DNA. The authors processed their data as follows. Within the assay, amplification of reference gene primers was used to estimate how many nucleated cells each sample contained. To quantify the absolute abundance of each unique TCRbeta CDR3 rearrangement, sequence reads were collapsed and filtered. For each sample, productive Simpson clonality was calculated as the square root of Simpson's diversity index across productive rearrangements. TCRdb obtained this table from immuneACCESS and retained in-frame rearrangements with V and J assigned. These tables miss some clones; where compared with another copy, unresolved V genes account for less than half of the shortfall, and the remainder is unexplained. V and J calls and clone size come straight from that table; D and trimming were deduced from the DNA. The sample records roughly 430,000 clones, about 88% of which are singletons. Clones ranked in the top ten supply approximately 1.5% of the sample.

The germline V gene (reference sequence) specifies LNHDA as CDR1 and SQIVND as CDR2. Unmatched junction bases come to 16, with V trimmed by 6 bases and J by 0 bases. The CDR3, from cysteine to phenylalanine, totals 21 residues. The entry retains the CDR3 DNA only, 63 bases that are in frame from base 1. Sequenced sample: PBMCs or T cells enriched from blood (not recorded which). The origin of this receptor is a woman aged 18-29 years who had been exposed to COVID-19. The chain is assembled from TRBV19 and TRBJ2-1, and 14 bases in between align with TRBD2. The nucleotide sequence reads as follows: TGTGCCAGTAGGAGACGTCTGGGACTAGCGGGGGCTAAAAGCTCCTACAATGAGCAGTTCTTC. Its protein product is CASRRRLGLAGAKSSYNEQFF.